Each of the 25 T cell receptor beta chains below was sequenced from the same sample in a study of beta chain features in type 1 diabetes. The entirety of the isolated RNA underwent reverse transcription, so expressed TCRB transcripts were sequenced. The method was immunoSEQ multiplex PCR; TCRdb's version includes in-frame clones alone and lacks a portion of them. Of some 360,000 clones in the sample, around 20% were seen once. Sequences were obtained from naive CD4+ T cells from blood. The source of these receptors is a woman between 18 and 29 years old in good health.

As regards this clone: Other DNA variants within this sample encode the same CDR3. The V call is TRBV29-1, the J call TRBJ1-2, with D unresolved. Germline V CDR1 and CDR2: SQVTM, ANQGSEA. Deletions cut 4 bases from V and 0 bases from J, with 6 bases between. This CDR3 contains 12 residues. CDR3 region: CSVGQSNYGYTF. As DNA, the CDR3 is TGCAGCGTTGGCCAGTCTAACTATGGCTACACCTTC.

In DNA form, the CDR3 reads TGTGCCAGCGCCCGCCAGGGATCAGTAGACGAGCAGTACTTC. Its protein product is CASARQGSVDEQYF. The chain carries TRBV9 and TRBJ2-7; the D gene is possibly TRBD1 (5 bases). V lost 7 bases to trimming and J lost 5 bases, with 19 bases between them. Germline loops: CDR1 SGDLS, CDR2 YYNGEE. CDR3 length: 14 residues. The entire variable domain, with the rest obtained from reference TRBV9 and TRBJ2-7, is as follows: DSGVTQTPKHLITATGQRVTLRCSPRSGDLSVYWYQQSLDQGLQFLIQYYNGEERAKGNILERFSAQQFPDLHSELNLSSLELGDSALYFCASARQGSVDEQYFGPGTRLTVT.

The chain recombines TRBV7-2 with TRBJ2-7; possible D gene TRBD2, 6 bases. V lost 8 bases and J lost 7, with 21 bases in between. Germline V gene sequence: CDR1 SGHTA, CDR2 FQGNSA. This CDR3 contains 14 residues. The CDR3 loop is CASGPGLLPGEQYF. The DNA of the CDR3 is TGTGCCAGCGGACCGGGACTCCTCCCGGGGGAGCAGTACTTC.

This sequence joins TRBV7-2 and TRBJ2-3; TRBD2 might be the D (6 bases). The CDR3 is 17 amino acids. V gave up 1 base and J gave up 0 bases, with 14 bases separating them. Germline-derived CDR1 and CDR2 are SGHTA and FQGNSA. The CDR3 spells CASSLGWRGSSTDTQYF. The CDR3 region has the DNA TGTGCCAGCAGCTTAGGTTGGCGGGGTTCTAGCACAGATACGCAGTATTTT.

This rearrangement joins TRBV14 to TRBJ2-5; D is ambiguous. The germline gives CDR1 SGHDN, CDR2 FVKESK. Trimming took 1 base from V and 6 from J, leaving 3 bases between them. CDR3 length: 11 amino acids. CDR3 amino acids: CASSQAQTQYF. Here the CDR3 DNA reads TGTGCCAGCAGCCAAGCTCAGACCCAGTACTTC.

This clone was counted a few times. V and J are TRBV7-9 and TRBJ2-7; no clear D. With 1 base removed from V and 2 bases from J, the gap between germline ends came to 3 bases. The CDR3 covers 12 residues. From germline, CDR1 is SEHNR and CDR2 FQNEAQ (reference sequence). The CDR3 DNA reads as TGTGCCAGCAGCTTAGTAGCCTACGAGCAGTACTTC. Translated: CASSLVAYEQYF.

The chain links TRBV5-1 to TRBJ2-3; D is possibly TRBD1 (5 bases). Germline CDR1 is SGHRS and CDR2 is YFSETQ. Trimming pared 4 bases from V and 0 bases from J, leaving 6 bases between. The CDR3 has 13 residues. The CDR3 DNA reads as TGCGCCAGCAGCACAGGTAGCACAGATACGCAGTATTTT. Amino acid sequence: CASSTGSTDTQYF.

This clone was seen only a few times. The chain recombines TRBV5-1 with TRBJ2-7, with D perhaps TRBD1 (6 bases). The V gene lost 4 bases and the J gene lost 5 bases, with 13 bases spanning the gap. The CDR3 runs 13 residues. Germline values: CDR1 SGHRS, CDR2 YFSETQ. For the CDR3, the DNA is TGCGCCAGCAGCGGCCAGGGGATAGACGAGCAGTACTTC. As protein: CASSGQGIDEQYF. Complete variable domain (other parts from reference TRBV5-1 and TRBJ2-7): KAGVTQTPRYLIKTRGQQVTLSCSPISGHRSVSWYQQTPGQGLQFLFEYFSETQRNKGNFPGRFSGRQFSNSRSEMNVSTLELGDSALYLCASSGQGIDEQYFGPGTRLTVT.

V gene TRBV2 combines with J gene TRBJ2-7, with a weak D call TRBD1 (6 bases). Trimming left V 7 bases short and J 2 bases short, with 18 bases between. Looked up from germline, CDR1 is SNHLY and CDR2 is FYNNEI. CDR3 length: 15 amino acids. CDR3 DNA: TGTGCCAGCAAGCAACAGGGAGACTTTCCCTACGAGCAGTACTTC. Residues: CASKQQGDFPYEQYF.

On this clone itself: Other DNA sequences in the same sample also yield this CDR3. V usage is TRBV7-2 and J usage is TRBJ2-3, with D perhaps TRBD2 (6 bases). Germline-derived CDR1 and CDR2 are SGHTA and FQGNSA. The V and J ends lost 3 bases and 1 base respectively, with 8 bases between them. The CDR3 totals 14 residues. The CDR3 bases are TGTGCCAGCAGCTTTTCTAGCGGCACAGATACGCAGTATTTT. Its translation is CASSFSSGTDTQYF.

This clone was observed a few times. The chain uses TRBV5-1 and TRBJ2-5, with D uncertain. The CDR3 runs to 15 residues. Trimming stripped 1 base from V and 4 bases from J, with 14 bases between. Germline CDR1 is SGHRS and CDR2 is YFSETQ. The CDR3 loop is CASSLRQGEGETQYF. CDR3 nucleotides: TGCGCCAGCAGCTTGAGACAAGGTGAAGGAGAGACCCAGTACTTC.

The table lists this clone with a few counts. This chain's CDR3 is CASSKARTAGGYF. The DNA of the CDR3 is TGTGCCAGCAGCAAAGCAAGGACAGCGGGAGGGTACTTC. The rearrangement links TRBV21-1 to TRBJ2-7; TRBD2, the D gene given by the table, was not confirmed from the DNA. TRBV21-1 is marked as a pseudogene. The CDR3 has 13 residues.

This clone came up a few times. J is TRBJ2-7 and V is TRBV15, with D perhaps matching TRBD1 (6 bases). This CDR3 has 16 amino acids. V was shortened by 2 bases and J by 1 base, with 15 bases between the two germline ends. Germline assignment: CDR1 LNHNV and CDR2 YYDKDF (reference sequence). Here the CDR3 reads CATSRSRGGASYEQYF. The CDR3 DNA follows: TGTGCCACCAGCAGATCCCGAGGGGGAGCTTCCTACGAGCAGTACTTC.

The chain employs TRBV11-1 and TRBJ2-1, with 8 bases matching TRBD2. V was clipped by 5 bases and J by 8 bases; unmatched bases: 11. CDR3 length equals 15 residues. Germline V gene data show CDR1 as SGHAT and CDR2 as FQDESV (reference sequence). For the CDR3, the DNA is TGTGCCAGCAGCCCGAGGAGCGGGAGAGAGCATGAGCAGTTCTTC. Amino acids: CASSPRSGREHEQFF. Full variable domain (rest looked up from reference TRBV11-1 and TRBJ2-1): EAEVAQSPRYKITEKSQAVAFWCDPISGHATLYWYRQILGQGPELLVQFQDESVVDDSQLPKDRFSAERLKGVDSTLKIQPAELGDSAMYLCASSPRSGREHEQFFGPGTRLTVL.

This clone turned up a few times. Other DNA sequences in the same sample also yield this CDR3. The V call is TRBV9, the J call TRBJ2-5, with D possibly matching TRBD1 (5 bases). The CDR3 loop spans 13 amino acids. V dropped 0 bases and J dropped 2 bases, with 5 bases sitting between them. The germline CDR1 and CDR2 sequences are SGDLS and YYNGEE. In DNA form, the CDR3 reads TGTGCCAGCAGCGTAGGACAGCAAGAGACCCAGTACTTC. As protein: CASSVGQQETQYF.

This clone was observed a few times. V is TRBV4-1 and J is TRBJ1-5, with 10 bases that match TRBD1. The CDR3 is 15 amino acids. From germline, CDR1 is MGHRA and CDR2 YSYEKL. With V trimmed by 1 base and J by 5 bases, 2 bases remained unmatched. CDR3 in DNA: TGCGCCAGCAGCCAAGCCGGGACAGGGGATCAGCCCCAGCATTTT. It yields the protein CASSQAGTGDQPQHF.

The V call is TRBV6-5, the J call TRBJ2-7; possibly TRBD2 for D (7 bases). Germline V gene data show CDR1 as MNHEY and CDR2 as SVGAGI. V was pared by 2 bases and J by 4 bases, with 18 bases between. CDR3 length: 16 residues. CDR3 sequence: CASSYAAGRGGYEQYF. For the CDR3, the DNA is TGTGCCAGCAGTTACGCGGCTGGCAGGGGAGGGTACGAGCAGTACTTC.

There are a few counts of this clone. The CDR3 here is CASSLDGANTEAFF. In DNA, the CDR3 is TGCGCCAGCAGCTTGGATGGGGCGAACACTGAAGCTTTCTTT. The chain joins TRBV5-1 to TRBJ1-1; TRBD1 is a possible D gene (5 bases). Germline CDR1 is SGHRS and CDR2 is YFSETQ. The CDR3 is 14 residues long. Trimming removed 0 bases from V and 1 base from J, with 7 bases in between.

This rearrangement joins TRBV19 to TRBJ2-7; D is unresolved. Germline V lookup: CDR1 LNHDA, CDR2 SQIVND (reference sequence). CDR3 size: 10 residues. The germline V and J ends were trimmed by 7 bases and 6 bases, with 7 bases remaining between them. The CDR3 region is CASIPVEQYF. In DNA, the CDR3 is TGTGCCAGTATACCGGTCGAGCAGTACTTC.

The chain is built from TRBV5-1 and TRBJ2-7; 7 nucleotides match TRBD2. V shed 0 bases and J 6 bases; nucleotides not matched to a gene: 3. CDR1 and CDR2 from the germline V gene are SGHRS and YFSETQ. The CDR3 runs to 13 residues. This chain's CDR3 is CASSLAREGEQYF. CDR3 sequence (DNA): TGCGCCAGCAGCTTGGCCAGGGAGGGCGAGCAGTACTTC.

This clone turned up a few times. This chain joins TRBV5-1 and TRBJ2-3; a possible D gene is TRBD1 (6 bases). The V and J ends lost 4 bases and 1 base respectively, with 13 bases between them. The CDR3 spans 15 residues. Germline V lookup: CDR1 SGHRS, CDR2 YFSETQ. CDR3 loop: CASSIGQRGTDTQYF. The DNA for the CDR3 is TGCGCCAGCAGCATCGGACAGCGAGGCACAGATACGCAGTATTTT.

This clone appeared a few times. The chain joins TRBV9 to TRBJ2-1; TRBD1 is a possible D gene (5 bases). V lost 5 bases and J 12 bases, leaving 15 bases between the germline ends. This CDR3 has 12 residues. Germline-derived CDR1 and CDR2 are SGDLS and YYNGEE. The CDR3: CASSAPPGRQFF. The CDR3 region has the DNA TGTGCCAGCAGTGCCCCCCCAGGGCGGCAGTTCTTC. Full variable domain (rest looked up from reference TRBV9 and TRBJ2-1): DSGVTQTPKHLITATGQRVTLRCSPRSGDLSVYWYQQSLDQGLQFLIQYYNGEERAKGNILERFSAQQFPDLHSELNLSSLELGDSALYFCASSAPPGRQFFGPGTRLTVL.

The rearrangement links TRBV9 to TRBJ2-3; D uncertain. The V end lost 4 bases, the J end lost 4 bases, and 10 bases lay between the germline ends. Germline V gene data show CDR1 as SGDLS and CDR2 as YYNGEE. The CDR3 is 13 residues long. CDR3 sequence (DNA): TGTGCCAGCAGCCCCACCGCGGCAGATACGCAGTATTTT. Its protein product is CASSPTAADTQYF. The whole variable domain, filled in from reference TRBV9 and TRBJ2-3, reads DSGVTQTPKHLITATGQRVTLRCSPRSGDLSVYWYQQSLDQGLQFLIQYYNGEERAKGNILERFSAQQFPDLHSELNLSSLELGDSALYFCASSPTAADTQYFGPGTRLTVL.

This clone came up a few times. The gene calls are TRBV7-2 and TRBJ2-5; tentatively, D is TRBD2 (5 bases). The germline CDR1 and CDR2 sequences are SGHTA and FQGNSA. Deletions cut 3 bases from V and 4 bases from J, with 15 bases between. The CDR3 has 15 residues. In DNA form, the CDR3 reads TGTGCCAGCAGCTTTTATCAAGGAGGTGGAGAGACCCAGTACTTC. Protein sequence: CASSFYQGGGETQYF.

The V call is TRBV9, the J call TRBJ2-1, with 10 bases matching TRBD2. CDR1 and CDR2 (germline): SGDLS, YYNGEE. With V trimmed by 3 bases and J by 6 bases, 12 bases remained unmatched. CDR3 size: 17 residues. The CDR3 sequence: CASSALGGLAGVNEQFF. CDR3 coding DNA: TGTGCCAGCAGCGCTTTGGGGGGGCTAGCGGGAGTCAATGAGCAGTTCTTC.